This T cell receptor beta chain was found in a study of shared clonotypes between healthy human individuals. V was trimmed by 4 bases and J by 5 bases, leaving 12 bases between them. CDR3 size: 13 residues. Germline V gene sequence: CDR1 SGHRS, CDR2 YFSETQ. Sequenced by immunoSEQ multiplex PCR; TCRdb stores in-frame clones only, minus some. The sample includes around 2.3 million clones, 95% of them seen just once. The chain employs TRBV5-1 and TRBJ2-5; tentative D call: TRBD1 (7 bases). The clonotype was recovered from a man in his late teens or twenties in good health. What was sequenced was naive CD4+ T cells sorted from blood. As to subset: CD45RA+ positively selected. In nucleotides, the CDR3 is TGCGCCAGCAGCCGCGGGACAGACGAGACCCAGTACTTC. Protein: CASSRGTDETQYF.